This T cell receptor (beta chain) is from a study of blood T cell repertoires in COVID-19. In the study's own analysis: Reference gene primers were amplified, and this amplification served to estimate nucleated cell counts. The protocol was immunoSEQ multiplex PCR, while the TCRdb copy is restricted to in-frame clones and leaves out a portion. V and J calls plus clone size are reproduced from that table; the DNA served to infer D and trimming. The data hold 70,000 to 100,000 clones, with 90% observed a single time. This CDR3 is built from 14 residues. Trimming removed 2 bases from V and 9 bases from J; junction bases left unmatched: 7. Germline values: CDR1 MRHNA, CDR2 SNTAGT.

The genes are TRBV6-4 and TRBJ1-3, with TRBD1 matching 7 bases. The TCR was taken from an elderly woman with active or convalescent COVID-19. Sequencing was performed on peripheral blood. CDR3 loop: CASSDTGQEGTIYF. CDR3 DNA sequence: TGTGCCAGCAGTGACACCGGACAGGAAGGCACCATATATTTT.